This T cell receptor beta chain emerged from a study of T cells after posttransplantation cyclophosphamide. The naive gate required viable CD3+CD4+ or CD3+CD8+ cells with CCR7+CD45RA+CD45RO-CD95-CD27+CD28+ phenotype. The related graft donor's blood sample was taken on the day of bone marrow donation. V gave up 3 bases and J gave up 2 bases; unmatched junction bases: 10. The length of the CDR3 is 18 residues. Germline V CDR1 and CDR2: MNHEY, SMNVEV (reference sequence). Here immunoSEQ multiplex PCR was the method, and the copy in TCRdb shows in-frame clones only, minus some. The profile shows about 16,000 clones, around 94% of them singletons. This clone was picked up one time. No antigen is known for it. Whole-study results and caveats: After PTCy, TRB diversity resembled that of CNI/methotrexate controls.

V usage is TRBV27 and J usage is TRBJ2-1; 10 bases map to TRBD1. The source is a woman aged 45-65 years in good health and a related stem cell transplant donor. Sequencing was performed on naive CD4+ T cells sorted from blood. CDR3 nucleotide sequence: TGTGCCAGCAGTTTGGGCTTACCGGGACAGGGGCCCTACAATGAGCAGTTCTTC. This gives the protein CASSLGLPGQGPYNEQFF.